A single sample is the source of the 23 T cell receptor beta chains below, sequenced in a study of cytomegalovirus exposure and HLA in healthy donors. The PCR contained 60 Vbeta and 13 Jbeta primers. Here immunoSEQ multiplex PCR was the method, and the copy in TCRdb shows in-frame clones only, minus some. In the table there are 100,000 to 150,000 clones, 80% of which are singletons. The sequenced sample was PBMCs. The source is a male donor in good health and CMV-seronegative.

To note about this clone: The junction departs from the called germline gene at one end, perhaps through a read error. The rearrangement links TRBV6-5 to TRBJ2-6; TRBD2 might be the D (7 bases). The CDR3 sequence is 16 residues long. Germline CDR1 reads MNHEY; CDR2 reads SVGAGI. The CDR3 DNA is TGTGCCAGCAGTTCTGGGGGGGCTGCTGGGGCCAACGGCCTGACTTTC. Translation: CASSSGGAAGANGLTF.

The genes are TRBV27 and TRBJ1-1, with 8 positions matching TRBD1. This CDR3 has 20 residues. The germline gives CDR1 MNHEY, CDR2 SMNVEV (reference sequence). Unmatched junction bases numbered 21, after V lost 4 bases and J lost 2 bases. This chain's CDR3 is CASSSEFPPGGWDGNTEAFF. The CDR3 nucleotides are TGTGCCAGCAGTTCCGAATTTCCCCCAGGGGGCTGGGATGGAAACACTGAAGCTTTCTTT.

This rearrangement joins TRBV10-3 to TRBJ2-5; tentative D call: TRBD2 (5 bases). CDR1 is ENHRY, CDR2 SYGVKD, per germline. V was shortened by 10 bases and J by 6 bases, with 18 bases between the two germline ends. The CDR3 runs to 13 residues. The CDR3 sequence is CATLLGGGQTQYF. In DNA, the CDR3 is TGTGCCACGCTGTTGGGTGGCGGGCAGACCCAGTACTTC.

V and J are TRBV11-2 and TRBJ2-1, with D possibly being TRBD2 (6 bases). The germline V and J ends were trimmed by 5 bases and 1 base, with 9 bases remaining between them. The CDR3 extends over 14 amino acids. Germline V gene data show CDR1 as SGHAT and CDR2 as FQNNGV. This CDR3 is CASSGGESYNEQFF. The DNA for the CDR3 is TGTGCCAGCAGCGGCGGGGAGTCCTACAATGAGCAGTTCTTC.

This chain's CDR3 is CASNRPGEGFLENSPLHF. CDR3 nucleotide sequence: TGTGCCAGCAACCGACCGGGGGAAGGATTTTTAGAGAATTCACCCCTCCACTTT. The J gene is TRBJ1-6, the V gene TRBV7-9; the D gene is possibly TRBD1 (5 bases). Germline CDR1 reads SEHNR; CDR2 reads FQNEAQ (reference sequence). CDR3 length equals 18 residues. Trimming stripped 7 bases from V and 7 bases from J, with 26 bases between.

The V and J genes are TRBV19 and TRBJ2-7; 11 bases agree with TRBD2. Germline assignment: CDR1 LNHDA and CDR2 SQIVND (reference sequence). The CDR3 totals 17 residues. J lost 0 bases, V lost 5 bases, and 9 bases had no gene match. This CDR3 reads CASSAGLAEESSYEQYF. CDR3 sequence (DNA): TGTGCCAGTAGTGCGGGACTAGCGGAGGAAAGCTCCTACGAGCAGTACTTC.

This clone was detected a few times. This chain joins TRBV2 and TRBJ2-5; D gene unclear. CDR1 and CDR2 (germline): SNHLY, FYNNEI. The V and J ends lost 7 bases and 0 bases respectively, with 6 bases between them. This CDR3 has 12 amino acids. The CDR3 sequence is CASTVNQETQYF. CDR3 in DNA: TGTGCCAGCACTGTTAACCAAGAGACCCAGTACTTC.

The sample holds one count of this clone. The CDR3 loop is CASRTSESTDTQYF. The CDR3, as DNA: TGTGCCAGCAGGACTAGCGAAAGCACAGATACGCAGTATTTT. V gene TRBV2 combines with J gene TRBJ2-3, with TRBD2 matching 8 bases. J was trimmed by 0 bases and V by 6 bases; bases with no gene match: 2. This CDR3 contains 14 residues. Germline V gives CDR1 SNHLY, CDR2 FYNNEI.

The rearrangement uses TRBV4-2 and TRBJ1-1; 8 bases agree with TRBD1. With V trimmed by 1 base and J by 5 bases, 6 bases remained unmatched. CDR1 is LGHNA and CDR2 is YNFKEQ in the germline V gene. The CDR3 has 15 amino acids. CDR3 residues: CASSQGQGRGTEAFF. CDR3 sequence (DNA): TGTGCCAGCAGCCAAGGACAGGGGAGGGGGACTGAAGCTTTCTTT.

Details on this clone: One junction end disagrees with the germline gene, perhaps due to a read error. V and J are TRBV6-5 and TRBJ2-6; TRBD1 might be the D (5 bases). The germline V gene encodes CDR1 MNHEY and CDR2 SVGAGI. This CDR3 has 14 amino acids. CDR3 bases: TGTGCCAGCAGGCAGGTGGTTGGGGCCAACGGCCTGACTTTC. Residues: CASRQVVGANGLTF.

The V and J genes are TRBV18 and TRBJ2-6; tentative D call: TRBD1 (6 bases). Germline assignment: CDR1 KGHSH and CDR2 LQKENI. The ends were cut back, 4 bases at V and 1 base at J, with 17 bases in the middle. This CDR3 contains 18 residues. DNA of the CDR3: TGTGCCAGCTCACTCGGGACACCAATACAATCTGGGGCCAACGTCCTGACTTTC. Protein: CASSLGTPIQSGANVLTF.

The V call is TRBV11-1, the J call TRBJ2-1, with TRBD2 as a possible D gene (5 bases). With 0 bases removed from V and 8 bases from J, the gap between germline ends came to 14 bases. Looked up from germline, CDR1 is SGHAT and CDR2 is FQDESV (reference sequence). CDR3 size: 15 residues. CDR3 loop: CASSLAMRAGDEQFF. The CDR3 nucleotides are TGTGCCAGCAGCTTAGCAATGAGGGCTGGGGATGAGCAGTTCTTC.

Here the CDR3 DNA reads TGCGCCAGCAGCCCCTTACAGGGGGCCCGGACTGAAGCTTTCTTT. This sequence encodes CASSPLQGARTEAFF. The rearrangement uses TRBV4-1 and TRBJ1-1; 9 nucleotides align to TRBD1. The germline V gene has CDR1 MGHRA and CDR2 YSYEKL. V dropped 4 bases and J dropped 5; count of bases not matched to a gene: 8. This CDR3 comprises 15 residues.

The CDR3 loop is CAIPIGGEGRDEQYF. The CDR3 DNA reads as TGTGCCATCCCAATCGGTGGGGAGGGCCGGGACGAGCAGTACTTC. The rearrangement joins TRBV10-3 to TRBJ2-7; 7 nucleotides align to TRBD2. CDR3 length: 15 amino acids. Germline CDR1 and CDR2: ENHRY and SYGVKD. V shed 8 bases, J shed 5 bases, and the junction held 15 bases outside the gene matches.

The chain carries TRBV4-1 and TRBJ2-7, with 7 positions matching TRBD1. This CDR3 has 15 amino acids. Looked up from germline, CDR1 is MGHRA and CDR2 is YSYEKL. V shed 2 bases and J 4 bases; nucleotides not matched to a gene: 8. Written as DNA, the CDR3 is TGCGCCAGCAGCCAATCACGGGGACAGTCATACGAGCAGTACTTC. This translates into CASSQSRGQSYEQYF.

V usage is TRBV27 and J usage is TRBJ2-7; D gene ambiguous. This CDR3 has 14 residues. Germline CDR1 reads MNHEY; CDR2 reads SMNVEV (reference sequence). V lost 2 bases and J lost 1, with 9 bases in between. CDR3 in amino acids: CASSLTVSSYEQYF. DNA for the CDR3: TGTGCCAGCAGTTTAACAGTTTCGTCCTACGAGCAGTACTTC.

The V gene is TRBV7-9, the J gene TRBJ2-2; D is perhaps TRBD2 (5 bases). This CDR3 is 14 amino acids long. V was clipped by 6 bases and J by 0 bases, with 8 bases between them. Germline values: CDR1 SEHNR, CDR2 FQNEAQ (reference sequence). The CDR3 region is CASSFGANTGELFF. As DNA, the CDR3 is TGTGCCAGCAGTTTCGGGGCGAACACCGGGGAGCTGTTTTTT.

The chain carries TRBV6-1 and TRBJ2-5; tentative D call: TRBD1 (6 bases). Germline V gives CDR1 MNHNS, CDR2 SASEGT. Trimming pared 3 bases from V and 4 bases from J, leaving 9 bases between. This CDR3 has 13 amino acids. The CDR3 protein is CASSDAQGETQYF. DNA of the CDR3: TGTGCCAGCAGTGATGCACAGGGAGAGACCCAGTACTTC.

A note on this clone: The germline gene is not matched at one end of the junction; a read error may be the cause. This sequence joins TRBV27 and TRBJ1-1; possibly TRBD1 for D (5 bases). The CDR3 has 16 residues. CDR1 and CDR2 (germline): MNHEY, SMNVEV (reference sequence). CDR3: CASNLRGGTKNTEAFF. DNA of the CDR3: TGTGCCAGCAATTTACGGGGGGGGACGAAGAACACTGAAGCTTTCTTT.

J is TRBJ1-1 and V is TRBV27; 8 bases match TRBD1. V lost 0 bases to trimming and J lost 3 bases; unmatched junction nucleotides: 3. Germline lookup yields CDR1 MNHEY and CDR2 SMNVEV (reference sequence). This CDR3 spans 15 amino acids. This chain's CDR3 is CASSLSLQGDTEAFF. The CDR3 nucleotides are TGTGCCAGCAGTTTATCCCTACAGGGGGACACTGAAGCTTTCTTT.

As concerns this clone: This specimen includes other DNA sequences encoding the same CDR3. This chain joins TRBV30 and TRBJ2-7; maybe TRBD1 (7 bases). Germline-derived CDR1 and CDR2 are GTSNPN and SVGIG (reference sequence). Between the trimmed V and J ends, which lost 5 bases and 4 bases, there was a span of 12 bases. The CDR3 is made up of 12 amino acids. For the CDR3, the DNA is TGTGCCTGGGGTCCAGGGGGGTACGAGCAGTACTTC. It yields the protein CAWGPGGYEQYF.

V is TRBV6-5 and J is TRBJ2-7, with 8 positions matching TRBD2. This CDR3 is built from 13 residues. V lost 6 bases, J lost 4 bases, and 5 bases stayed unmatched. Germline V gene sequence: CDR1 MNHEY, CDR2 SVGAGI. The CDR3 region has the DNA TGTGCCAGCAGAGGGACTAGAATGTACGAGCAGTACTTC. Translation gives CASRGTRMYEQYF.

The chain recombines TRBV5-5 with TRBJ2-3, with a tentative D call TRBD2 (6 bases). Trimming took off 0 bases at V and 8 bases at J, with 19 bases between the two ends. Germline CDR1 and CDR2: SGHKS and YYEKEE (reference sequence). This CDR3 is 16 amino acids long. The CDR3 nucleotides read TGTGCCAGCAGCTTGGTTTTCGCCGGGACCGGGGGTACGCAGTATTTT. This encodes CASSLVFAGTGGTQYF.